These 30 T cell receptor beta chains were all obtained from the same sample, sequenced in a study of beta chain features in type 1 diabetes. Reverse transcription of all isolated RNA meant that expressed TCRB transcripts were sequenced. This table comes from immunoSEQ multiplex PCR, and its TCRdb copy is limited to in-frame clones, with some not included. In the table there are a few hundred thousand clones, 11% to 15% of which are singletons. The sample was naive CD4+ T cells from blood. Every receptor here comes from a man younger than 40 in good health.

V usage is TRBV7-9 and J usage is TRBJ2-5; D is unresolved. Germline V CDR1 and CDR2: SEHNR, FQNEAQ (reference sequence). Between the trimmed V and J ends, which lost 5 bases and 4 bases, there was a span of 5 bases. The CDR3 loop spans 11 amino acids. CDR3 protein: CASSQIETQYF. The CDR3 DNA is TGTGCCAGCAGCCAAATAGAGACCCAGTACTTC.

V and J are TRBV4-1 and TRBJ2-3; TRBD2 matches 7 bases. V dropped 4 bases and J dropped 4; count of bases not matched to a gene: 8. The V gene's germline CDR1 is MGHRA and CDR2 YSYEKL. This CDR3 has 15 residues. CDR3 coding DNA: TGCGCCAGCAGCCGGATCCGGGCGGGAGCAGATACGCAGTATTTT. Its translation: CASSRIRAGADTQYF.

The chain has TRBV7-2 and TRBJ2-2; D unclear. The germline gives CDR1 SGHTA, CDR2 FQGNSA. CDR3 length equals 15 residues. Trimming left V 5 bases short and J 1 base short, with 11 bases between. The CDR3 loop is CASSQRVLNTGELFF. The DNA of the CDR3 is TGTGCCAGCAGCCAACGGGTGTTGAACACCGGGGAGCTGTTTTTT. Variable domain in full (rest from reference TRBV7-2 and TRBJ2-2): GAGVSQSPSNKVTEKGKDVELRCDPISGHTALYWYRQSLGQGLEFLIYFQGNSAPDKSGLPSDRFSAERTGGSVSTLTIQRTQQEDSAVYLCASSQRVLNTGELFFGEGSRLTVL.

This clone was seen at least ten times. At the DNA level, this CDR3 is encoded by other sequences in the same sample as well. CDR3 in amino acids: CAWSVGQGYQPQHF. DNA of the CDR3: TGTGCCTGGAGTGTAGGACAGGGGTACCAGCCCCAGCATTTT. V usage is TRBV30 and J usage is TRBJ1-5; 9 positions match TRBD1. Looked up from germline, CDR1 is GTSNPN and CDR2 is SVGIG (reference sequence). V was pared by 0 bases and J by 7 bases, with 4 bases of the junction left unmatched. The CDR3 runs 14 residues.

Comments on this clone: Its ends do not fully match the called genes, so a read error is possible. The chain links TRBV7-7 to TRBJ2-1, with TRBD2 identical over 8 bases. There are 18 residues in the CDR3. Germline CDR1 and CDR2: SSHAT and FNYEAQ (reference sequence). In DNA, the CDR3 is TGTGCTAGCAGCCCTCGCGTGGGGCGGGAGGAAAGGGTTAATGAGCAGTTCTTC. Translated: CASSPRVGREERVNEQFF.

This clone occurred a few times. The rearrangement joins TRBV2 to TRBJ2-1, with D perhaps assigned TRBD1 or TRBD2 (5 bases each). The V and J ends lost 10 bases and 5 bases respectively, with 15 bases between them. The CDR3 runs 13 residues. Per germline, CDR1 SNHLY and CDR2 FYNNEI. This CDR3 reads CANGLDRDNEQFF. The CDR3 nucleotides read TGTGCCAACGGACTTGACAGAGACAATGAGCAGTTCTTC.

This clone was recorded a few times. J is TRBJ2-7 and V is TRBV20-1; no clear D. The CDR3 has 11 residues. Per the germline V gene, CDR1 is DFQATT and CDR2 is SNEGSKA (reference sequence). Trimming shortened V by 3 bases and J by 8 bases, and 11 bases separated the two germline ends. The CDR3 sequence: CSASLAQQQYF. CDR3 coding DNA: TGCAGTGCTAGCCTTGCTCAACAGCAGTACTTC.

The chain links TRBV10-3 to TRBJ2-6; D gene unclear. V was pared by 3 bases and J by 0 bases, with 3 bases between. Germline loops: CDR1 ENHRY, CDR2 SYGVKD. CDR3 size: 14 residues. CDR3 bases: TGTGCCATCAGTGAACCCTCTGGGGCCAACGTCCTGACTTTC. This sequence encodes CAISEPSGANVLTF.

This clone has more than one count but fewer than ten. V is TRBV14 and J is TRBJ2-5; D possibly corresponds to TRBD1 (5 bases). This CDR3 has 15 amino acids. Germline CDR1 and CDR2: SGHDN and FVKESK. V was shortened by 4 bases and J by 1 base, with 13 bases between the two germline ends. The CDR3 DNA is TGTGCCAGCAGCCTCCAGACAGCCATCCAAGAGACCCAGTACTTC. Its translation is CASSLQTAIQETQYF.

This clone occurred a few times. This chain links TRBV14 with TRBJ2-7; maybe TRBD2 (6 bases). The V gene lost 1 base and the J gene lost 7 bases, with 14 bases spanning the gap. Germline CDR1 and CDR2: SGHDN and FVKESK. The CDR3 extends over 14 amino acids. The CDR3, as DNA: TGTGCCAGCAGCCAAGCTGGGGGGTACGGGGAGCAGTACGTC. It specifies CASSQAGGYGEQYV.

The gene calls are TRBV6-4 and TRBJ2-3; the D gene could be TRBD1 or TRBD2 (5 bases each). Trimming removed 3 bases at V and 4 bases at J, with 11 bases between. CDR1 and CDR2 (germline): MRHNA, SNTAGT. The CDR3 is 14 residues long. CDR3 sequence (DNA): TGTGCCAGCAGTGAAAGAGGGACCCCAGATACGCAGTATTTT. Its translation: CASSERGTPDTQYF.

This clone was seen only a few times. The gene calls are TRBV2 and TRBJ2-3; D may be TRBD1 or TRBD2 (5 bases each). CDR1 is SNHLY and CDR2 is FYNNEI in the germline V gene. The V end lost 6 bases, the J end lost 5 bases, and 15 bases lay between the germline ends. This CDR3 region has 14 residues. The CDR3 nucleotides read TGTGCCAGCAGCCCGGGGCATGTGGGAGATACGCAGTATTTT. It specifies CASSPGHVGDTQYF.

This clone showed up just a few times. This rearrangement joins TRBV7-9 to TRBJ1-4; 7 bases match TRBD1. The ends lost 5 bases at V and 8 bases at J; junction bases unmatched: 5. CDR3 length equals 13 residues. The germline gives CDR1 SEHNR, CDR2 FQNEAQ (reference sequence). The CDR3 protein is CASSDRQGEKLFF. The CDR3 DNA reads TGTGCCAGCAGCGATCGACAGGGCGAAAAACTGTTTTTT.

This clone occurred a few times. J is TRBJ2-1 and V is TRBV5-6; 7 nucleotides line up with TRBD2. The ends lost 2 bases at V and 7 bases at J; junction bases unmatched: 6. The germline V gene encodes CDR1 SGHDT and CDR2 YYEEEE. This CDR3 region has 14 residues. In DNA, the CDR3 is TGTGCCAGCAGCTTAGCGGGACGTAGAAATGAGCAGTTCTTC. Protein sequence: CASSLAGRRNEQFF.

The V gene is TRBV11-3, the J gene TRBJ2-4; D is unclear. The V end lost 5 bases, the J end lost 0 bases, and 14 bases lay between the germline ends. CDR3 length equals 16 residues. Germline V gene lookup returns CDR1 SGHNT and CDR2 YENEEA. The CDR3: CASSPVGNLAKNIQYF. The CDR3, as DNA: TGTGCCAGCAGCCCAGTAGGGAACCTAGCCAAAAACATTCAGTACTTC.

The rearrangement joins TRBV6-5 to TRBJ1-6; D may be TRBD1 (5 bases). V was trimmed by 7 bases and J by 7 bases, leaving 14 bases between them. CDR1 and CDR2 from the germline V gene are MNHEY and SVGAGI. There are 14 residues in the CDR3. CDR3 coding DNA: TGTGCCAGCACCTGGGGGGATGCCAATTCACCCCTCCACTTT. Its translation is CASTWGDANSPLHF.

The chain carries TRBV20-1 and TRBJ2-7; D is ambiguous. The germline gives CDR1 DFQATT, CDR2 SNEGSKA (reference sequence). V was clipped by 5 bases and J by 10 bases, with 15 bases between them. There are 11 residues in the CDR3. The chain's CDR3 is CSAPRQEIQYF. The CDR3 DNA follows: TGCAGTGCTCCCCGCCAGGAGATACAGTACTTC.

This clone was observed a handful of times. The chain has TRBV4-3 and TRBJ2-2; a possible D gene is TRBD2 (5 bases). CDR1 is LGHNA, CDR2 YSLEER, per germline. The CDR3 is 13 residues long. Trimming pared 9 bases from V and 1 base from J, leaving 9 bases between. The CDR3, as DNA: TGCGCCAGACGGGAAGAGAACACCGGGGAGCTGTTTTTT. Translation: CARREENTGELFF.

The chain employs TRBV29-1 and TRBJ2-3; no reliable D call. This CDR3 contains 19 residues. Germline V gene data show CDR1 as SQVTM and CDR2 as ANQGSEA. The V end was cut by 0 bases, the J end by 0 bases, with 22 bases between. Here the CDR3 DNA reads TGCAGCGTTGAAGATGTGGGGTGGAGCCCCGAATTTAGCACAGATACGCAGTATTTT. Protein product: CSVEDVGWSPEFSTDTQYF.

This clone has a handful of counts. V and J are TRBV30 and TRBJ1-1, with a weak D call TRBD1 (6 bases). The CDR3 spans 12 residues. V was cut by 4 bases and J by 8 bases, with 14 bases left in between. Germline loops: CDR1 GTSNPN, CDR2 SVGIG (reference sequence). The CDR3 DNA is TGTGCCTGGAAGCCGAGGACAGCCGAAGCTTTCTTT. Its protein is CAWKPRTAEAFF.

This chain links TRBV2 with TRBJ1-2; no definite D call. The ends were cut back, 6 bases at V and 7 bases at J, with 12 bases in the middle. CDR3 length: 12 residues. Germline assignment: CDR1 SNHLY and CDR2 FYNNEI. The CDR3 nucleotides read TGTGCCAGCAGCCTAGACCGGGGTGGCTACACCTTC. It is translated as CASSLDRGGYTF. Full variable domain (missing parts from reference TRBV2 and TRBJ1-2): EPEVTQTPSHQVTQMGQEVILRCVPISNHLYFYWYRQILGQKVEFLVSFYNNEISEKSEIFDDQFSVERPDGSNFTLKIRSTKLEDSAMYFCASSLDRGGYTFGSGTRLTVV.

The chain combines TRBV4-1 with TRBJ2-3; weak D call: TRBD1 (6 bases). V shed 5 bases and J shed 5 bases, with 14 bases lying between them. CDR3 length equals 14 residues. Germline assignment: CDR1 MGHRA and CDR2 YSYEKL. CDR3 protein: CASSSGTLKDTQYF. Here the CDR3 DNA reads TGCGCCAGCAGCTCCGGGACACTTAAAGATACGCAGTATTTT.

J is TRBJ2-1 and V is TRBV30; D remains unclear. CDR3 length: 10 residues. V lost 3 bases, J lost 10 bases, and 7 bases lay in between. Germline V gene sequence: CDR1 GTSNPN, CDR2 SVGIG (reference sequence). The DNA for the CDR3 is TGTGCCTGGAGGGGCAGGGAGCAGTTCTTC. Translation gives CAWRGREQFF. Supplemented by reference TRBV30 and TRBJ2-1, the full variable domain reads SQTIHQWPATLVQPVGSPLSLECTVEGTSNPNLYWYRQAAGRGLQLLFYSVGIGQISSEVPQNLSASRPQDRQFILSSKKLLLSDSGFYLCAWRGREQFFGPGTRLTVL.

The V and J genes are TRBV4-3 and TRBJ1-1, with D possibly TRBD1 on 5 matching bases. Between the trimmed V and J ends, which lost 4 bases and 1 base, there was a span of 13 bases. Germline lookup yields CDR1 LGHNA and CDR2 YSLEER. The CDR3 is 15 residues long. CDR3 region: CASSRRLGENTEAFF. CDR3 nucleotides: TGCGCCAGCAGCCGAAGATTGGGGGAGAACACTGAAGCTTTCTTT.

There are a few counts of this clone. CDR3 amino acids: CASSLGASQETQYF. The CDR3 DNA reads TGCGCCAGCAGCTTAGGGGCATCCCAAGAGACCCAGTACTTC. V is TRBV5-1 and J is TRBJ2-5; a possible D gene is TRBD1 (5 bases). This CDR3 is 14 amino acids long. Germline-derived CDR1 and CDR2 are SGHRS and YFSETQ. With 2 bases removed from V and 1 base from J, the gap between germline ends came to 9 bases.

This clone was counted many times. J is TRBJ2-7 and V is TRBV18; possible D gene TRBD1, 6 bases. The germline V gene has CDR1 KGHSH and CDR2 LQKENI. This CDR3 comprises 13 residues. The ends were cut back, 6 bases at V and 4 bases at J, with 13 bases in the middle. CDR3 coding DNA: TGTGCCAGCTCTCACAGGGTGGAGTACGAGCAGTACGTC. Amino acid sequence: CASSHRVEYEQYV.

The chain links TRBV7-9 to TRBJ2-7, with 10 bases fitting TRBD1. V shed 6 bases and J 6 bases; nucleotides not matched to a gene: 2. Germline V gives CDR1 SEHNR, CDR2 FQNEAQ (reference sequence). The CDR3 contains 12 residues. The CDR3 region has the DNA TGTGCCAGCAGGTGGGACAGGGGCGAGCAGTACTTC. This translates into CASRWDRGEQYF. Complete variable domain (other parts from reference TRBV7-9 and TRBJ2-7): DTGVSQNPRHKITKRGQNVTFRCDPISEHNRLYWYRQTLGQGPEFLTYFQNEAQLEKSRLLSDRFSAERPKGSFSTLEIQRTEQGDSAMYLCASRWDRGEQYFGPGTRLTVT.

This clone was recorded a few times. CDR3 loop: CASSQATSSYVDNEQFF. The CDR3 coding sequence is TGTGCCAGCAGCCAAGCGACTAGCAGTTATGTCGACAATGAGCAGTTCTTC. V and J are TRBV4-2 and TRBJ2-1, with 7 bases matching TRBD2. Trimming cost V 1 base and J 5 bases; bases outside gene matches: 11. CDR3 length equals 17 residues. In germline, CDR1 is LGHNA, CDR2 YNFKEQ.

In nucleotides, the CDR3 is TGTGCCAGCAGCGTTAGACAAGCTGTCACAGATACGCAGTATTTT. As protein: CASSVRQAVTDTQYF. The chain links TRBV9 to TRBJ2-3; no firm D call. Germline loops: CDR1 SGDLS, CDR2 YYNGEE. Deletions cut 2 bases from V and 2 bases from J, with 12 bases between. The CDR3 has 15 residues.

This chain connects TRBV9 to TRBJ2-1; 7 bases align to TRBD1. CDR3 length: 15 residues. J was trimmed by 6 bases and V by 0 bases; bases with no gene match: 6. Germline V gene data show CDR1 as SGDLS and CDR2 as YYNGEE. CDR3 in DNA: TGTGCCAGCAGCGTAGGCCCGCCAGGGGGCAATGAGCAGTTCTTC. This codes for CASSVGPPGGNEQFF.